The clone carrying this T cell receptor (beta chain) has more than one count but fewer than ten. Its antigen remains unidentified. The data derive from a study of blood T cells in healthy people across ages. About the study: Roughly one uniquely barcoded beta molecule per two T cells was captured.

The CDR3 totals 15 residues. Looked up from germline, CDR1 is MNHNY and CDR2 is SVGAGI (reference sequence). The ends lost 4 bases at V and 4 bases at J; junction bases unmatched: 9. A second about 7 to 12 cycle PCR used barcoded and J-beta primers. TCRdb ran MiXCR on the 5' RACE reads and lists one entry per CDR3 protein. The sample lists hundreds of thousands of distinct CDR3 sequences; 40% to 50% were seen once. Study conclusions and caveats: Higher diversity, along with more naive CD4+ cells, distinguished long-lived donors from aged donors. No one knew whether donors had CMV, which possibly confounded expanded clonotype changes.

The sample comprised blood. The gene calls are TRBV6-6 and TRBJ2-5; 7 bases align to TRBD2. This clonotype originated in a man older than 75 in good health. The CDR3 region is CASSFAGDRGETQYF. The DNA of the CDR3 is TGTGCCAGCAGTTTTGCGGGAGATCGGGGAGAGACCCAGTACTTC.